This passage covers 8 T cell receptor beta chains from one sample sequenced in a study of cytomegalovirus exposure and HLA in healthy donors (TCRdb year 2017). Library preparation employed the immunoSEQ multiplex PCR assay. The multiplex PCR relied on a mix of 60 forward primers for TCR Vbeta segments and 13 reverse primers for TCR Jbeta segments. TCRdb took this table from immuneACCESS and kept in-frame rearrangements with V and J called. Such tables lack part of the clones; where checked against another copy, unresolved V genes explain under half of the gap, and the rest is unexplained. This sample has about 150,000 clones in its table, and around 80% of those were observed once. Together, the top ten hold roughly 4% of the sample. Material for sequencing was PBMCs. These receptors originate from a woman aged 40 to 50 in good health and CMV-seropositive.

The chain joins TRBV6-1 to TRBJ1-5, with TRBD1 identical over 8 bases. V shed 7 bases, J shed 5 bases, and the junction held 7 bases outside the gene matches. The CDR3 is 14 amino acids. The germline V gene encodes CDR1 MNHNS and CDR2 SASEGT. For the CDR3, the DNA is TGTGCCAGCACCTCGGGACAGGCAGATCAGCCCCAGCATTTT. Its translation: CASTSGQADQPQHF.

Details on this clone: Distinct nucleotide sequences in the sample also encode this CDR3. The chain employs TRBV27 and TRBJ2-5, with a tentative D call TRBD2 (6 bases). The DNA matches TRBJ2-7 better at its end, which makes the J call doubtful. CDR3 length: 13 residues. From germline, CDR1 is MNHEY and CDR2 SMNVEV (reference sequence). The CDR3 coding sequence is TGTGCCAGCAGTTTGACTAGCTCCTACGAGCAGTACTTC. Translating it yields CASSLTSSYEQYF.

The chain uses TRBV18 and TRBJ2-5; TRBD2 matches 14 bases. V shed 1 base, J shed 7 bases, and the junction held 5 bases outside the gene matches. The length of the CDR3 is 16 residues. Germline CDR1 is KGHSH and CDR2 is LQKENI. CDR3 nucleotides: TGTGCCAGCTCACCACGGACTAGCGGGAGGTTTGGGACCCAGTACTTC. Encoded protein: CASSPRTSGRFGTQYF.

The chain couples TRBV28 to TRBJ2-2, with D possibly TRBD2 on 7 matching bases. CDR1 and CDR2 (germline): MDHEN, SYDVKM. The CDR3 length is 15 residues. The V end lost 7 bases, the J end lost 5 bases, and 17 bases lay between the germline ends. The CDR3, as DNA: TGTGCCAGCATCGAGACCAGGGGAGGGACCGGGGAGCTGTTTTTT. Its protein is CASIETRGGTGELFF.

The V gene is TRBV10-1, the J gene TRBJ1-6; D is uncertain. Deletions cut 9 bases from V and 7 bases from J, with 13 bases between. Germline V lookup: CDR1 WNHNN, CDR2 SYGVQD (reference sequence). The CDR3 covers 13 residues. The CDR3 loop reads CASQADRNSPLHF. The CDR3 DNA is TGCGCCAGTCAGGCCGATAGGAATTCACCCCTCCACTTT.

The chain uses TRBV19 and TRBJ2-2; possibly TRBD1 for D (5 bases). Germline lookup yields CDR1 LNHDA and CDR2 SQIVND (reference sequence). Trimming took off 3 bases at V and 3 bases at J, with 8 bases between the two ends. The CDR3 runs 14 residues. CDR3 in amino acids: CASSILQDTGELFF. The DNA of the CDR3 is TGTGCCAGTAGTATCCTACAGGACACCGGGGAGCTGTTTTTT.

In the case of this clone: The sample contains more than one DNA sequence encoding this CDR3. This rearrangement joins TRBV5-5 to TRBJ2-7; 7 positions match TRBD1. Trimming took 4 bases from V and 5 from J; bases not matched to a gene: 9. The germline V gene has CDR1 SGHKS and CDR2 YYEKEE (reference sequence). CDR3 size: 14 residues. The CDR3 DNA follows: TGTGCCAGCAGCCCGAGACAGGGTTTCGACGAGCAGTACTTC. Translating gives CASSPRQGFDEQYF.

V is TRBV11-2 and J is TRBJ2-1; tentative D call: TRBD1 (6 bases). Germline V lookup: CDR1 SGHAT, CDR2 FQNNGV. This CDR3 has 14 amino acids. The V and J ends lost 5 bases and 8 bases respectively, with 16 bases between them. This CDR3 is CASSHWKQGYEQFF. The DNA of the CDR3 is TGTGCCAGCAGCCATTGGAAACAGGGATATGAGCAGTTCTTC.